The TCR beta chain described here comes from a study of T cells in Graves' hyperthyroidism and ophthalmopathy. In its sample, this clonotype was seen many times. Its antigen remains unidentified. Study outcomes and limitations: In simple terms, a model built on 13 V-J features told ophthalmopathy apart from stable hyperthyroidism.

Clinical symptoms, serum thyroxine, TRAb, thyroid ultrasound and orbital computed tomography informed diagnoses. Amplification of TCR beta CDR3 regions was performed using RNA transcripts as template. The HTBI primer set drove a first-round RT-PCR of the TCR CDR3. Using its own MiXCR run on the multiplex PCR reads, TCRdb lists one record per CDR3 protein. The table lists about 530,000 distinct CDR3 sequences, over 15% of them singletons. CDR3 length equals 12 residues. Germline assignment: CDR1 GTSNPN and CDR2 SVGIG (reference sequence). The ends were cut back, 0 bases at V and 7 bases at J, with 6 bases in the middle.

What was sequenced was blood. This sequence joins TRBV30 and TRBJ2-2; D is ambiguous. The receptor comes from a woman younger than 30 with Graves' ophthalmopathy. This chain's CDR3 is CAWSVSVGELFF. Written as DNA, the CDR3 is TGTGCCTGGAGTGTAAGCGTCGGGGAGCTGTTTTTT.